This TCR beta chain is drawn from a study of beta chain features in type 1 diabetes. The study, taken as a whole, reports: Moderate but significant shortening of TCRB CDR3s was recorded in all four CD4+ subsets from Type 1 diabetes patients. A potential PCR bias toward shorter templates would be equal in patient and control samples.

Remarks on this clone: What it recognizes is unknown.

This CDR3 is built from 18 residues. Germline trimming cut 2 bases from V and 1 base from J; bases unmatched to any gene: 7. Germline lookup yields CDR1 KGHSH and CDR2 LQKENI. Sequencing targeted expressed TCRB transcripts, as all isolated RNA had been reverse transcribed. TCRdb keeps only in-frame clones here, not all; method: immunoSEQ multiplex PCR. The sample lists a few hundred thousand clones, 14% occurring once. The chain employs TRBV18 and TRBJ2-7, with 14 bases lining up with TRBD2. The sequencing sample was made of naive CD4+ T cells from blood. The sequence derives from a man between 25 and 39 years old with type 1 diabetes. CDR3: CASSPNRLAGGVSYEQYF. The CDR3 DNA sequence: TGTGCCAGCTCACCAAATAGACTAGCGGGAGGGGTGTCCTACGAGCAGTACTTC.